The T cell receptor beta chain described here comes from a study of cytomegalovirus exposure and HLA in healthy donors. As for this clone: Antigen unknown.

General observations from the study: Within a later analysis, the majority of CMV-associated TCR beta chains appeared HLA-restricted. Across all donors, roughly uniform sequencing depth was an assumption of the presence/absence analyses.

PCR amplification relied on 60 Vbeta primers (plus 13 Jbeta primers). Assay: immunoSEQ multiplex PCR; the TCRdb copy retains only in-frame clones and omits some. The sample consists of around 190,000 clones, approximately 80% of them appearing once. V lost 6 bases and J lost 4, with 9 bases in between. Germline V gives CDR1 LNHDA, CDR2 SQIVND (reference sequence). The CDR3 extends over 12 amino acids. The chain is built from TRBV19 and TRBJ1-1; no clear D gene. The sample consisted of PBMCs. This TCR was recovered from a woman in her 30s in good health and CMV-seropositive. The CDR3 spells CASSFSSTEAFF. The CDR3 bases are TGTGCCAGTAGCTTCTCTTCCACTGAAGCTTTCTTT.